The source of this T cell receptor beta chain is a study of regulatory T cells in long-lasting Graves disease. CDR1 DFQATT and CDR2 SNEGSKA come from the germline V gene (reference sequence). V trimming: 1 base; J trimming: 2 bases; junction bases outside the gene matches: 18. The CDR3 is 19 amino acids. According to the study, TCR beta libraries were built with iRepertoire HTBI primers and CDR3-region Arm-PCR. Source study methods: The identification of under 65 TRBV and 11 to 15 TRBJ segments was made across samples. Using its own MiXCR run on the multiplex PCR reads, TCRdb lists one record per CDR3 protein. The authors' filters were not applied to this entry. The profile shows about 310,000 distinct CDR3 sequences, under 25% of them singletons. Study conclusions and caveats: Persistent patients had more shared public clonotypes (about 2,700) than new patients (around 950).

Stated time point: persistent/refractory GD, antithyroid drugs over 5 years with positive TRAb. Extracted RNA from PBMCs served as the source of the TCR library. Concerning this clonotype itself: No antigen is known for it.

This rearrangement joins TRBV20-1 to TRBJ2-3, with TRBD2 matching 7 bases. The source of this sequence is a female donor with Graves disease. Sequencing used peripheral blood mononuclear cells (PBMCs), obtained when the disease was refractory, from a patient treated with antithyroid drugs. For the CDR3, the DNA is TGCAGTGCTAGAGCCTGGTTGGCTAGCGGTACAGATTACACAGATACGCAGTATTTT. Translated: CSARAWLASGTDYTDTQYF.